The TCR beta chain under discussion was sequenced for a study of cytomegalovirus exposure and HLA in healthy donors. Concerning this clone: Its antigen remains unknown.

Amplification used 60 Vbeta primers and 13 Jbeta primers. The table came from immunoSEQ multiplex PCR; TCRdb's copy has only in-frame clones and leaves some out. The sample lists 200,000 or so clones, around 79% occurring once. Germline V gives CDR1 SGHAT, CDR2 FQNNGV. The trim removed 1 base at V and 6 bases at J, leaving 7 bases unmatched. The CDR3 has 15 amino acids. Study-wide results and limits: Later analysis revealed greater clonal expansion in HLA-associated TCR beta chains than in equally common others. Diagnosis of cytomegalovirus status made by the classifier reportedly showed high specificity and sensitivity. Analysis performed later found under 20,000 TCR beta sequences associated with HLA alleles at 0.05 false discovery rate. Later on, an analysis found that several of the most significant clusters appeared to be linked to common viral pathogens, which included parvovirus B19.

The source is a man aged 18 to 30 in good health and CMV-seronegative. Specimen: PBMCs. The chain carries TRBV11-2 and TRBJ1-2; TRBD1 agrees at 8 bases. For the CDR3, the DNA is TGTGCCAGCAGCTTAGGTTCAGGGGGCGCAGATGGCTACACCTTC. Protein sequence: CASSLGSGGADGYTF.